The 11 T cell receptor beta chains below all came from one sample that was sequenced in a study of blood T cell repertoires in COVID-19 (dated by TCRdb to the early 2020s). The method was the immunoSEQ multiplex PCR assay. TCRdb stores this immuneACCESS table with in-frame sequences only. Part of the clones is absent; in the studies checked, under half of the shortfall reflects unresolved V genes, and no reason is known for the rest. This sample lists some 220,000 clones; approximately 85% were detected once. The ten most abundant clones make up around 5.5% of the sample. Material: peripheral blood. These receptors were collected from a man aged 50-59 years with COVID-19, enrolled during active disease.

This clone was counted a single time. V and J are TRBV7-8 and TRBJ2-1, with D possibly TRBD1 on 6 matching bases. Germline values: CDR1 SGHVS, CDR2 FQNEAQ. Between the trimmed V and J ends, which lost 1 base and 2 bases, there was a span of 15 bases. CDR3 size: 17 residues. CDR3 residues: CASSLDGRQGTYNEQFF. CDR3 nucleotides: TGTGCCAGCAGCTTAGATGGTCGGCAGGGGACCTACAATGAGCAGTTCTTC.

The chain combines TRBV6-1 with TRBJ2-1; the match to TRBD2 covers 12 bases. The junction had 9 bases not matched to a gene; V was cut back by 10 bases and J by 8 bases. The length of the CDR3 is 14 residues. Germline assignment: CDR1 MNHNS and CDR2 SASEGT. CDR3 nucleotides: TGTGCCACCCTAGCGGGGGGGCCAGTTCATGAGCAGTTCTTC. Residues: CATLAGGPVHEQFF.

This rearrangement joins TRBV7-9 to TRBJ1-4; TRBD1 matches 7 bases. Trimming removed 5 bases from V and 16 bases from J; junction bases left unmatched: 10. CDR1 is SEHNR, CDR2 FQNEAQ, per germline (reference sequence). CDR3 length equals 12 residues. CDR3 amino acids: CASSQTGPATFF. The CDR3 bases are TGTGCCAGCAGCCAGACAGGGCCTGCGACGTTTTTT.

J is TRBJ2-5 and V is TRBV7-8, with 9 bases matching TRBD1. CDR1 and CDR2 (germline): SGHVS, FQNEAQ. J gave up 4 bases and V 3 bases, and 3 bases lay outside the gene matches. The CDR3 contains 14 residues. The CDR3 protein is CASSFGTGRETQYF. CDR3 bases: TGTGCCAGCAGCTTTGGGACAGGGCGAGAGACCCAGTACTTC.

The chain uses TRBV30 and TRBJ2-7, with TRBD1 as a possible D gene (7 bases). The CDR3 is made up of 16 amino acids. Germline V CDR1 and CDR2: GTSNPN, SVGIG (reference sequence). V lost 2 bases, J lost 0 bases, and 17 bases lay in between. The CDR3 region is CAWSRARGASSYEQYF. For the CDR3, the DNA is TGTGCCTGGAGTCGGGCCAGGGGGGCGAGCTCCTACGAGCAGTACTTC.

This chain connects TRBV2 to TRBJ1-5, with D unclear. V lost 6 bases and J 0 bases, leaving 12 bases between the germline ends. CDR3 size: 15 residues. Germline V gene lookup returns CDR1 SNHLY and CDR2 FYNNEI. CDR3: CASRDSGPSNQPQHF. The CDR3 bases are TGTGCCAGCAGGGATTCTGGGCCTAGCAATCAGCCCCAGCATTTT.

The chain couples TRBV7-6 to TRBJ1-1; maybe TRBD1 (6 bases). The germline V and J ends were trimmed by 1 base and 7 bases, with 13 bases remaining between them. Germline V gene lookup returns CDR1 SGHVS and CDR2 FNYEAQ. This CDR3 is 14 amino acids long. For the CDR3, the DNA is TGTGCCAGCAGCTTAGGAGGGGAAGGGGGTGAAGCTTTCTTT. It yields the protein CASSLGGEGGEAFF.

This chain links TRBV5-5 with TRBJ2-5, with D possibly matching TRBD1 (5 bases). The V end was cut by 2 bases, the J end by 5 bases, with 10 bases between. The length of the CDR3 is 13 residues. Germline V CDR1 and CDR2: SGHKS, YYEKEE (reference sequence). The CDR3 DNA reads as TGTGCCAGCAGCTTTCCAGGGAAGGAGACCCAGTACTTC. As protein: CASSFPGKETQYF.

This clone was counted between two and nine times. The chain is built from TRBV7-9 and TRBJ2-1; D call uncertain. CDR1 and CDR2 (germline): SEHNR, FQNEAQ (reference sequence). The CDR3 has 16 residues. Trimming pared 3 bases from V and 0 bases from J, leaving 12 bases between. CDR3 sequence: CASSFLAYSSYNEQFF. CDR3 in DNA: TGTGCCAGCAGCTTCCTTGCCTATAGCTCCTACAATGAGCAGTTCTTC.

The chain couples TRBV7-2 to TRBJ2-7; the D is unclear. Trimming took off 3 bases at V and 0 bases at J, with 9 bases between the two ends. Germline CDR1 reads SGHTA; CDR2 reads FQGNSA. The CDR3 sequence is 14 residues long. The CDR3 loop reads CASSLGVSSYEQYF. CDR3 bases: TGTGCCAGCAGCTTGGGCGTAAGCTCCTACGAGCAGTACTTC.

This clone was detected only a few times. This sequence joins TRBV2 and TRBJ2-3; 8 bases map to TRBD2. The CDR3 runs 14 residues. Germline CDR1 is SNHLY and CDR2 is FYNNEI. Trimming removed 5 bases from V and 4 bases from J; junction bases left unmatched: 5. The CDR3 sequence: CASSRRGDADTQYF. The CDR3 bases are TGTGCCAGCAGTCGGCGGGGGGACGCAGATACGCAGTATTTT. Full variable domain (rest looked up from reference TRBV2 and TRBJ2-3): EPEVTQTPSHQVTQMGQEVILRCVPISNHLYFYWYRQILGQKVEFLVSFYNNEISEKSEIFDDQFSVERPDGSNFTLKIRSTKLEDSAMYFCASSRRGDADTQYFGPGTRLTVL.